This note documents a single T cell receptor (beta chain) sequence. This entry comes from a study of cytomegalovirus exposure and HLA in healthy donors. Primers included in the PCR were 60 Vbeta and 13 Jbeta primers. TCRdb keeps only in-frame clones here, not all; method: immunoSEQ multiplex PCR. Of more than 95,000 clones listed, over 70% are singletons. CDR1 is MNHEY and CDR2 is SMNVEV in the germline V gene (reference sequence). Trimming removed 6 bases at V and 0 bases at J, with 14 bases between. This CDR3 is 15 amino acids long. The receptor was derived from a man younger than 35 in good health and CMV-seropositive. The sample taken for sequencing was PBMCs. The chain carries TRBV27 and TRBJ1-2; TRBD1 might be the D (5 bases). CDR3 DNA: TGTGCCAGCAGCGTTACAGGTACTTCTAACTATGGCTACACCTTC. It codes for CASSVTGTSNYGYTF.